The TCR beta chain under discussion was sequenced for a study of control samples from healthy donors and cancer patients. The assay was immunoSEQ multiplex PCR, and TCRdb's table has in-frame clones only and misses some. In the table there are around 140,000 clones, around nine tenths of which are singletons. The germline V gene encodes CDR1 LGHNA and CDR2 YNFKEQ. V gave up 1 base and J gave up 4 bases; unmatched junction bases: 5. This CDR3 spans 15 amino acids. The sequencing input was PBMCs. This chain connects TRBV4-2 to TRBJ2-5; 8 bases match TRBD2. The receptor was isolated from a man aged 50-59 years with head and neck cancer. The CDR3 reads CASSQGTGGPETQYF. The CDR3 region has the DNA TGTGCCAGCAGCCAAGGTACGGGGGGGCCAGAGACCCAGTACTTC.